This TCR beta chain came from a study of OX40 agonist ivuxolimab in advanced cancers. General notes on the study: The costimulatory receptor OX40 (CD134) was targeted by ivuxolimab, a fully human IgG2 agonistic monoclonal antibody. Intravenous ivuxolimab was administered to patients every 2 weeks at six dose levels: 0.01, 0.1, 0.3, 1.5, 3 and 10 mg/kg. Of the roughly 50 dose-escalation patients, hepatocellular carcinoma was present in approximately 20, melanoma in roughly 15, renal cell carcinoma in 9 and head and neck cancer in 9. A male proportion of 82.7% and a mean age of around 60 years, ranging from roughly 23 to 85, were recorded for the dose-escalation cohort. Prior anti-PD-1, anti-PD-L1 or anti-CTLA-4 therapy was permitted, and checkpoint inhibitors had been received by about 37% of dose-escalation patients. Three dose-escalation patients achieved partial responses, one with hepatocellular carcinoma and two with cutaneous melanoma. Peripheral TCRbeta sequencing was intended to test whether TCR sequence diversity was altered and clonal T-cell expansion was caused by ivuxolimab. The paper reports the monotherapy dose-escalation portion (N of about 52 patients) of the phase I ivuxolimab trial. Results the study describes overall, beyond this receptor: The antigen specificity of the peripheral T cells that underwent clonal expansion was not determined. On average, CD8+ T cells showed more expanded clones than CD4+ T cells after ivuxolimab. In the 0.1-3.0 mg/kg groups, partial responders had among the lowest normalized peripheral clonal expansion, particularly in CD8+ T cells. Low levels of normalized T-cell clonal expansion were also shown by some nonresponding patients. At doses of 0.1 to 3.0 mg/kg, clonal expansion of both CD4+ and CD8+ blood T cells was observed from baseline to week 6.

Spanning cysteine to phenylalanine, the CDR3 consists of 12 amino acids. Here the CDR3 DNA is all that survives: 36 bases in frame from base 1. From the germline V gene, CDR1 is WSHSY and CDR2 is SAAADI. The germline V and J ends show losses of 3 bases and 5 bases respectively, and no gene match explains 0 bases of the junction. To sequence the TCRbeta CDR3 region, genomic DNA was isolated from the sorted cells. The immunoSEQ Assay was used for sequencing of TCRbeta CDR3 regions. TCRdb's version of the immuneACCESS table is confined to in-frame rearrangements and falls short of the full clone set. An unresolved V gene accounts for under half of the shortfall where checked; the remainder is of unknown origin. The sample includes some 77,000 clones, with roughly 91% observed a single time. 0.32% of the sample is in the top ten clones. The trial excluded patients who had a history of autoimmune disease or who were on systemic immunosuppression. Peripheral blood for TCR sequencing was collected from all dose cohorts at baseline, on cycle 4 day 1, and on cycle 7 day 1. Samples were obtained from an open-label, multicenter, first-in-human phase I dose-escalation trial of ivuxolimab. Adults with locally advanced or metastatic head and neck squamous cell, hepatocellular, melanoma or renal cell carcinoma were enrolled in the trial. Before TCR sequencing, CD4+ T cells and CD8+ T cells from peripheral blood were sorted into separate populations.

Regarding this clone: Its antigen is not yet known. Per-nucleotide qualities are absent, and no much larger clonotype sits a single base away.

Sequencing used CD4+ or CD8+ T cells sorted from blood, obtained in a trial of the OX40 agonist ivuxolimab. The receptor was derived from an adult with an advanced solid tumor such as melanoma, head and neck, liver or kidney cancer. Recombination joined TRBV10-2 with TRBJ2-7; TRBD1 matches 8 bases in the middle. The CDR3 region has the sequence CASSEQGDEQYF. The bases are TGCGCCAGCAGTGAACAGGGGGACGAGCAGTACTTC.